The 15 T cell receptor beta chains below all came from one sample that was sequenced in a study of T cell changes during pregnancy in multiple sclerosis. Generated by immunoSEQ multiplex PCR, the TCRdb table keeps only in-frame clones and is missing some. Altogether about 20,000 clones are present, around 90% being singletons, with the ten largest covering approximately 0.71%. The material sequenced was CD4+ T cells from peripheral blood mononuclear cells, taken in the third trimester of pregnancy. Source of these receptors: a female donor in good health, enrolled as a control in a pregnancy study.

The chain carries TRBV7-9 and TRBJ2-7; 9 positions agree with TRBD1. CDR1 SEHNR and CDR2 FQNEAQ come from the germline V gene (reference sequence). Unmatched junction bases numbered 4, after V lost 5 bases and J lost 2 bases. The CDR3 totals 14 residues. CDR3 DNA sequence: TGTGCCAGCAGCCCCGGGACAGGGACCTACGAGCAGTACTTC. It encodes CASSPGTGTYEQYF.

This clone was observed a handful of times. The genes are TRBV7-9 and TRBJ1-2; TRBD1 aligns across 7 bases. Germline trimming cut 7 bases from V and 8 bases from J; bases unmatched to any gene: 10. CDR3 length: 13 residues. Germline lookup yields CDR1 SEHNR and CDR2 FQNEAQ (reference sequence). The DNA of the CDR3 is TGTGCCAGCACCACGACAGGGCCCATGGGCTACACCTTC. As protein: CASTTTGPMGYTF.

The V gene is TRBV7-3, the J gene TRBJ1-2; 8 bases are shared with TRBD1. The germline V gene encodes CDR1 SGHTA and CDR2 FQGTGA. V dropped 1 base and J dropped 3; count of bases not matched to a gene: 13. The CDR3 runs to 18 residues. The DNA for the CDR3 is TGTGCCAGCAGCTTAAGGCCGGGACAGGCCGCCAGGGACTATGGCTACACCTTC. Its protein product is CASSLRPGQAARDYGYTF.

This clone has only one observation. This sequence joins TRBV7-8 and TRBJ2-7; D unresolved. Germline assignment: CDR1 SGHVS and CDR2 FQNEAQ. V was cut by 1 base and J by 2 bases, with 12 bases left in between. The CDR3 is 15 residues long. CDR3 region: CASSLGGIVAYEQYF. The CDR3 DNA is TGTGCCAGCAGCTTAGGAGGAATAGTGGCCTACGAGCAGTACTTC.

This clone has only a few counts. CDR3 region: CASSARTGNYGYTF. The CDR3 DNA is TGTGCCAGCAGCGCCAGGACAGGGAACTATGGCTACACCTTC. The V and J genes are TRBV2 and TRBJ1-2; the match to TRBD1 covers 8 bases. The junction had 5 bases not matched to a gene; V was cut back by 6 bases and J by 2 bases. Germline values: CDR1 SNHLY, CDR2 FYNNEI. The CDR3 contains 14 residues.

V gene TRBV6-1 combines with J gene TRBJ2-2; no clear D gene. The CDR3 totals 13 residues. The germline V and J ends were trimmed by 8 bases and 2 bases, with 9 bases remaining between them. CDR1 and CDR2 (germline): MNHNS, SASEGT. CDR3 bases: TGTGCCAGCTTTCTGCGCAACACCGGGGAGCTGTTTTTT. Translating it yields CASFLRNTGELFF.

The rearrangement joins TRBV10-3 to TRBJ1-6; no reliable D call. This CDR3 region has 19 residues. V dropped 2 bases and J dropped 5 bases, with 22 bases sitting between them. Germline CDR1 is ENHRY and CDR2 is SYGVKD. As DNA, the CDR3 is TGTGCCATCAGTGAGGGGCGAGGAGGGAGTGGGAGGAATAATTCACCCCTCCACTTT. Amino acids: CAISEGRGGSGRNNSPLHF.

The chain uses TRBV6-1 and TRBJ2-1, with 8 bases fitting TRBD2. CDR1 MNHNS and CDR2 SASEGT come from the germline V gene. The CDR3 totals 15 residues. V lost 3 bases to trimming and J lost 0 bases; unmatched junction nucleotides: 1. The CDR3 is CASSDLAGSYNEQFF. The DNA of the CDR3 is TGTGCCAGCAGTGATCTAGCGGGCTCCTACAATGAGCAGTTCTTC.

The rearrangement joins TRBV6-6 to TRBJ2-3, with D unclear. The V and J ends lost 7 bases and 2 bases respectively, with 10 bases between them. This CDR3 contains 13 residues. Germline loops: CDR1 MNHNY, CDR2 SVGAGI (reference sequence). The CDR3 loop reads CASTWAPTDTQYF. The CDR3 bases are TGTGCCAGCACTTGGGCCCCCACAGATACGCAGTATTTT.

V and J are TRBV10-3 and TRBJ2-7, with 12 bases matching TRBD1. The CDR3 covers 16 residues. Trimming cost V 4 bases and J 4 bases; bases outside gene matches: 8. Germline V gives CDR1 ENHRY, CDR2 SYGVKD. The CDR3 nucleotides are TGTGCCATCAGTGGACTGGGACAGGGGGCGGGTTACGAGCAGTACTTC. It yields the protein CAISGLGQGAGYEQYF.

The V call is TRBV28, the J call TRBJ2-2; the match to TRBD2 covers 16 bases. The V and J ends lost 6 bases and 6 bases, in that order; junction bases with no gene match: 7. CDR3 length equals 17 residues. Germline V gives CDR1 MDHEN, CDR2 SYDVKM. CDR3 region: CASSEWGLAGGPGELFF. The DNA of the CDR3 is TGTGCCAGCAGCGAATGGGGACTAGCGGGGGGGCCCGGGGAGCTGTTTTTT. Drawing the rest from reference TRBV28 and TRBJ2-2, the complete variable domain is DVKVTQSSRYLVKRTGEKVFLECVQDMDHENMFWYRQDPGLGLRLIYFSYDVKMKEKGDIPEGYSVSREKKERFSLILESASTNQTSMYLCASSEWGLAGGPGELFFGEGSRLTVL.

V usage is TRBV7-2 and J usage is TRBJ1-2; 9 positions agree with TRBD1. CDR1 is SGHTA and CDR2 is FQGNSA in the germline V gene. CDR3 length: 14 amino acids. V lost 6 bases, J lost 4 bases, and 6 bases stayed unmatched. The CDR3 here is CASRFTGGVYGYTF. The CDR3, as DNA: TGTGCCAGCAGATTCACAGGGGGCGTCTATGGCTACACCTTC.

This clone was counted once. V usage is TRBV10-3 and J usage is TRBJ2-7; D perhaps matches TRBD1 (8 bases). CDR1 and CDR2 (germline): ENHRY, SYGVKD. Trimming took 6 bases from V and 1 from J, leaving 13 bases between them. The CDR3 covers 14 residues. The CDR3 is CAIRTGGGSYEQYF. CDR3 DNA: TGTGCCATCAGAACAGGGGGAGGGTCCTACGAGCAGTACTTC.

The V gene is TRBV27, the J gene TRBJ1-6; 9 bases are a match to TRBD1. From germline, CDR1 is MNHEY and CDR2 SMNVEV (reference sequence). The CDR3 length is 16 residues. The V segment lost 2 bases and the J segment 8 bases; nucleotides outside the gene matches: 7. CDR3 DNA: TGTGCCAGCAGTTTAGGGGGACAGGGAGGTTATTCACCCCTCCACTTT. Protein sequence: CASSLGGQGGYSPLHF.

This chain joins TRBV30 and TRBJ2-5, with D maybe TRBD2 (6 bases). V lost 0 bases and J lost 5, with 13 bases in between. The CDR3 has 14 residues. Germline V gene data show CDR1 as GTSNPN and CDR2 as SVGIG (reference sequence). The CDR3 loop reads CAWSVGGGLETQYF. In DNA, the CDR3 is TGTGCCTGGAGTGTAGGAGGAGGGCTGGAGACCCAGTACTTC.